The present TCR beta chain was sequenced within a study of blood T cell repertoires in COVID-19. Study-wide context: Nucleic acid was either cDNA or gDNA, and it came from T cells, B-cell-depleted T cells, or PBMCs.

From germline, CDR1 is KGHSH and CDR2 LQKENI. The CDR3 loop spans 14 amino acids. Trimming at V came to 6 bases and at J to 2 bases, leaving 7 bases not matched to a gene. This clone turned up a few times. In the authors' workflow: Reference gene primer amplification gave nucleated cell count estimates. Sequencing was performed with immunoSEQ multiplex PCR; in TCRdb, only in-frame clones are kept and a portion is missing. The DNA gave D and trimming, while V, J and clone size come from that table. The sample includes tens of thousands of clones, 90% to 95% of them seen just once. The receptor comes from a man between 60 and 75 years old with active or convalescent COVID-19. The sample was peripheral blood. This chain uses TRBV18 with TRBJ2-7; the match to TRBD1 covers 7 bases. The CDR3 protein is CASSRGQSAYEQYF. CDR3 nucleotides: TGTGCCAGCTCCCGGGGACAGTCCGCCTACGAGCAGTACTTC.